A single sample gave rise to the 15 T cell receptor beta chains below, sequenced in a study of glioma-infiltrating T cells. Using RNA template, CDR3s of TCR alpha and beta were amplified with iRepertoire arm-PCR. TCRdb re-derived calls from the multiplex PCR reads in MiXCR, one entry per CDR3 protein. The sample consists of about 410,000 distinct CDR3 sequences, roughly 41% of them appearing once. Source material: glioma tissue, nonneoplastic brain tissue, or PBMCs (not recorded which). These receptor sequences come from a human donor with low-grade glioma or glioblastoma, undergoing nonglioma brain surgery, or in good health (not recorded which).

The chain uses TRBV4-2 and TRBJ2-6; D may correspond to TRBD1 or TRBD2 (5 bases each). CDR1 and CDR2 from the germline V gene are LGHNA and YNFKEQ. The V end was cut by 1 base, the J end by 3 bases, with 7 bases between. The CDR3 extends over 15 amino acids. The CDR3 DNA reads as TGTGCCAGCAGCCAAGCGGGGCATGGGGCCAACGTCCTGACTTTC. This gives the protein CASSQAGHGANVLTF.

This clonotype was seen many times. This chain uses TRBV28 with TRBJ2-3; D unclear. Trimming stripped 3 bases from V and 3 bases from J, with 16 bases between. CDR3 length equals 16 residues. CDR1 and CDR2 (germline): MDHEN, SYDVKM. The CDR3, as DNA: TGTGCCAGCAGTTTCCGGGCGCAGGCGGCTACAGATACGCAGTATTTT. It is translated as CASSFRAQAATDTQYF. Filled out from reference TRBV28 and TRBJ2-3, the complete variable domain reads DVKVTQSSRYLVKRTGEKVFLECVQDMDHENMFWYRQDPGLGLRLIYFSYDVKMKEKGDIPEGYSVSREKKERFSLILESASTNQTSMYLCASSFRAQAATDTQYFGPGTRLTVL.

This clonotype was counted a few times. V usage is TRBV12-3 or TRBV12-4 and J usage is TRBJ1-1, with D unresolved. This CDR3 region has 12 residues. Between the trimmed V and J ends, which lost 6 bases and 2 bases, there was a span of 7 bases. CDR3 region: CASRTLNTEAFF. The CDR3 DNA sequence: TGTGCCAGCAGAACACTAAACACTGAAGCTTTCTTT.

This clonotype appeared a few times. The chain links TRBV6-2 or TRBV6-3 to TRBJ2-5, with 11 bases aligning to TRBD2. V was clipped by 0 bases and J by 0 bases; unmatched bases: 3. The CDR3 contains 17 residues. Germline CDR1 MNHEY, CDR2 SVGEGT. CDR3 bases: TGTGCCAGCAGTTACTCTGGGGGACTAGCGGACCAAGAGACCCAGTACTTC. Its protein is CASSYSGGLADQETQYF.

In this sample, this clonotype turned up a few times. This chain uses TRBV28 with TRBJ1-2; D gene unclear. Germline CDR1 MDHEN, CDR2 SYDVKM. Trimming pared 5 bases from V and 11 bases from J, leaving 21 bases between. This CDR3 comprises 14 residues. The CDR3 here is CASSLPPPPDKYTF. CDR3 in DNA: TGTGCCAGCAGTCTCCCTCCGCCCCCCGACAAATACACCTTC.

This clonotype was seen a handful of times. V and J are TRBV5-1 and TRBJ1-2, with D tentatively TRBD1 (5 bases). The CDR3 has 13 amino acids. Germline CDR1 SGHRS, CDR2 YFSETQ. The V and J ends lost 2 bases and 8 bases respectively, with 13 bases between them. The chain's CDR3 is CASSLKQAYGYTF. CDR3 nucleotide sequence: TGCGCCAGCAGCTTAAAACAGGCTTACGGCTACACCTTC.

This clonotype has more than one count but fewer than ten. The rearrangement uses TRBV7-2 and TRBJ2-7; 10 nucleotides align to TRBD2. The germline CDR1 and CDR2 sequences are SGHTA and FQGNSA. The length of the CDR3 is 16 residues. After removal of 1 base from V and 7 bases from J, the junction contained 10 bases not matched to a gene. In nucleotides, the CDR3 is TGTGCCAGCAGCTTAGGACTAGCGGGCCTTATTGGGGAGCAGTACTTC. Residues: CASSLGLAGLIGEQYF.

This clonotype was detected only a few times. The chain has TRBV27 and TRBJ2-1; the match to TRBD2 covers 10 bases. The CDR3 has 15 residues. The trim removed 6 bases at V and 7 bases at J, leaving 9 bases unmatched. The germline V gene has CDR1 MNHEY and CDR2 SMNVEV (reference sequence). The CDR3: CASRPRRGLANEQFF. CDR3 in DNA: TGTGCCAGCAGGCCAAGGAGGGGACTAGCGAATGAGCAGTTCTTC.

This clonotype was found many times. This CDR3 is CASSYVAGVSYEQYF. DNA for the CDR3: TGTGCCAGCAGCTACGTCGCGGGGGTCTCCTACGAGCAGTACTTC. V is TRBV6-6 and J is TRBJ2-7; TRBD2 agrees at 7 bases. The junction had 8 bases not matched to a gene; V was cut back by 6 bases and J by 0 bases. In germline, CDR1 is MNHNY, CDR2 SVGAGI (reference sequence). The CDR3 length is 15 residues.

This clonotype has ten or more counts. The chain couples TRBV27 to TRBJ1-2; D unclear. V was cut by 0 bases and J by 2 bases, with 4 bases left in between. Germline V CDR1 and CDR2: MNHEY, SMNVEV (reference sequence). This CDR3 comprises 13 residues. The CDR3: CASSLSINYGYTF. CDR3 sequence (DNA): TGTGCCAGCAGTTTATCCATAAACTATGGCTACACCTTC.

This clonotype was counted only a few times. The chain has TRBV7-2 and TRBJ1-1; TRBD1 might be the D (5 bases). Germline CDR1 SGHTA, CDR2 FQGNSA. V was trimmed by 1 base and J by 5 bases, leaving 14 bases between them. The CDR3 is 15 residues long. CDR3 loop: CASSLETGGRTEAFF. In DNA, the CDR3 is TGTGCCAGCAGCTTAGAGACCGGGGGGAGGACTGAAGCTTTCTTT.

A few counts support this clonotype. For the CDR3, the DNA is TGTGCCAGCAGTTTTAGGAAGTCGCTAGCGGGAGTAAGGGAGCAGTTCTTC. It translates to CASSFRKSLAGVREQFF. The V and J genes are TRBV28 and TRBJ2-1; 10 nucleotides align to TRBD2. Losses at the gene ends were 3 bases for V and 10 bases for J; bases not matched to a gene: 15. Germline lookup yields CDR1 MDHEN and CDR2 SYDVKM. This CDR3 spans 17 amino acids.

Regarding this clonotype: This may come from a read error, since a much larger clone is one base off. The V and J genes are TRBV6-2 or TRBV6-3 and TRBJ2-7; D unclear. The germline gives CDR1 MNHEY, CDR2 SVGEGT. V dropped 5 bases and J dropped 6 bases, with 11 bases sitting between them. The CDR3 loop spans 12 amino acids. This chain's CDR3 is CASSGVAGEQYF. The CDR3 region has the DNA TGTGCCAGCAGTGGGGTCGCCGGCGAGCAGTACTTC.

The CDR3, as DNA: TGTGCCAGCAGCTTAGAAGGGGCACCAAACTCCTACAATGAGCAGTTCTTC. As protein: CASSLEGAPNSYNEQFF. The chain has TRBV7-6 and TRBJ2-1; TRBD1 might be the D (5 bases). The CDR3 length is 17 residues. The germline V gene has CDR1 SGHVS and CDR2 FNYEAQ. V gave up 1 base and J gave up 0 bases, with 13 bases separating them. Together with reference TRBV7-6 and TRBJ2-1, the CDR3 gives the full variable domain: GAGVSQSPRYKVTKRGQDVALRCDPISGHVSLYWYRQALGQGPEFLTYFNYEAQQDKSGLPNDRFSAERPEGSISTLTIQRTEQRDSAMYRCASSLEGAPNSYNEQFFGPGTRLTVL.

This clonotype was counted a few times. The chain uses TRBV10-3 and TRBJ2-2, with TRBD2 matching over 14 bases. Per the germline V gene, CDR1 is ENHRY and CDR2 is SYGVKD. The CDR3 is 16 residues long. The V gene end was trimmed by 7 bases and the J gene end by 4 bases; junction bases not matched to a gene: 5. The CDR3 DNA sequence: TGTGCCATCACCGGGACTAGCGGGAGTATCACCGGGGAGCTGTTTTTT. Protein sequence: CAITGTSGSITGELFF.